Sequencing of this TCR beta chain was carried out in a study of blood T cell repertoires in COVID-19. The CDR3 covers 11 residues. Germline V gene sequence: CDR1 KGHSY, CDR2 FQNENV. J was trimmed by 6 bases and V by 10 bases; bases with no gene match: 3. This clone is deemed medium-sized (0.01 to 0.1%). In the original analysis: Amplification from reference gene primers served as the basis for estimated nucleated cell counts. TCRdb keeps only in-frame clones here, not all; method: immunoSEQ multiplex PCR. D and trimming were read from the DNA, whereas the V and J calls and clone size are those reported in that table. This table has under 300,000 clones, 80% to 90% appearing once.

The receptor was derived from a woman between 65 and 79 years old with acute or convalescent COVID-19. Sample: peripheral blood. V gene TRBV16 combines with J gene TRBJ1-2, with 9 bases fitting TRBD1. CDR3 loop: CATGTGNGYTF. CDR3 nucleotides: TGTGCCACGGGGACAGGGAATGGCTACACCTTC.